This T cell receptor beta chain was sequenced in a study of Ad26.COV2.S vaccination and SARS-CoV-2 variants. Looking at the study overall: The donor participated in the COV1001 trial, in its Ad26.COV2.S arm.

This CDR3 region has 14 residues. Per germline, CDR1 LGHDT and CDR2 YNNKEL (reference sequence). Trimming cost V 3 bases and J 5 bases; bases outside gene matches: 5. The sample's treatment: about 20 received Ad26.COV2.S at low or high dose, single or two shots; 5 received placebo; per-sample allocation not given. At day 63 after the first vaccine or placebo injection, samples were drawn. Only in-frame clones appear in the TCRdb table, and some are missing; sequencing was by immunoSEQ multiplex PCR. The repertoire has about 390,000 clones, around 85% of them found once; the top ten carry roughly 3.5%.

The receptor comes from a person aged 18 to 59 who received the Ad26.COV2.S COVID-19 vaccine or a placebo. The sample consisted of peripheral blood, taken in a trial of Ad26.COV2.S vaccine versus placebo. The rearrangement links TRBV3-1 (or the pseudogene TRBV3-2) to TRBJ1-1; TRBD1 matches at 8 bases. CDR3 protein: CASSHDRGRTEAFF. The CDR3 bases are TGTGCCAGCAGCCACGACAGGGGTAGAACTGAAGCTTTCTTT.